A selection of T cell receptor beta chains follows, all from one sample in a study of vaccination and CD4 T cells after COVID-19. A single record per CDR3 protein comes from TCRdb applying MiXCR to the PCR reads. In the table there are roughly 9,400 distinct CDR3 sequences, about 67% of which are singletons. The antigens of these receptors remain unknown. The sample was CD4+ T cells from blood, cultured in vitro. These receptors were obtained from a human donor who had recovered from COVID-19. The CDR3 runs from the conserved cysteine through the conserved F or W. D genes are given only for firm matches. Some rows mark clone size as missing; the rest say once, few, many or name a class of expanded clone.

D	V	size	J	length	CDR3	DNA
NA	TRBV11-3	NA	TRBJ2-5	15	CASSFSTALGETQYF	TGTGCCAGCAGCTTTTCCACAGCCCTAGGGGAGACCCAGTACTTC
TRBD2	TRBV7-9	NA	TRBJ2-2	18	CASSLRTSGRSNTGELFF	TGTGCCAGCAGCCTACGGACTAGCGGGAGGTCGAACACCGGGGAGCTGTTTTTT
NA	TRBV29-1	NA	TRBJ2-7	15	CSARRGGRGPYVQYF	TGCAGCGCCAGAAGGGGGGGGCGGGGGCCCTACGTGCAGTACTTC
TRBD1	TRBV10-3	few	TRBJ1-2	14	CAITDRAQSYGYTF	TGTGCCATCACCGACAGGGCCCAGAGCTATGGCTACACCTTC
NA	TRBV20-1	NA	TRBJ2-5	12	CSAGTGRETQYF	TGCAGTGCGGGAACAGGGAGAGAGACCCAGTACTTC
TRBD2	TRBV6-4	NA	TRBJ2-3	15	CASSGVAGGTDTQYF	TGTGCCAGCAGTGGGGTAGCGGGAGGCACAGATACGCAGTATTTT
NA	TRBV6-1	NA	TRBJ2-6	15	CASSEGFSGANVLTF	TGTGCCAGCAGTGAGGGATTCTCTGGGGCCAACGTCCTGACTTTC
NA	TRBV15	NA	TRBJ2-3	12	CATSREWDTQYF	TGTGCCACCAGCAGAGAATGGGATACGCAGTATTTT
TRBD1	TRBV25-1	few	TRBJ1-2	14	CASRQGSHNYGYTF	TGTGCCAGCAGACAGGGGTCTCATAACTATGGCTACACCTTC
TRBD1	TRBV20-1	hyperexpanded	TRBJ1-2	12	CSAWTGYGGYTF	TGCAGTGCGTGGACAGGTTATGGGGGCTACACCTTC
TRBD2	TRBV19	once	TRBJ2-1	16	CASSKGTSGSYNEQFF	TGTGCCAGTAGTAAGGGGACTAGCGGTTCCTACAATGAGCAGTTCTTC
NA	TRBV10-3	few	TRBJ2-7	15	CAISEATGLKYEQYF	TGTGCCATCAGTGAGGCTACCGGACTGAAGTACGAGCAGTACTTC
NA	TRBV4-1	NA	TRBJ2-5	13	CASSRLVVETQYF	TGCGCCAGCAGCCGACTAGTTGTGGAGACCCAGTACTTC
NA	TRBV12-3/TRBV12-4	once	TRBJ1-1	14	CASKFRRTNTEAFF	TGTGCCAGCAAATTTCGACGAACGAACACTGAAGCTTTCTTT
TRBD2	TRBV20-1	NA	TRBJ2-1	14	CSALRLASFNEQFF	TGCAGTGCCTTAAGACTAGCGAGCTTCAATGAGCAGTTCTTC
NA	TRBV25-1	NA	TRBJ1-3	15	CASSESASGRDTIYF	TGTGCCAGCAGTGAATCGGCCAGTGGGAGGGACACCATATATTTT
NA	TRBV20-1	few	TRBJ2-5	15	CSAGDDGGTGETQYF	TGCAGTGCGGGGGACGACGGAGGGACTGGGGAGACCCAGTACTTC
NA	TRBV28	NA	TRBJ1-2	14	CASSPPGGNYGYTF	TGTGCCAGCAGTCCCCCAGGAGGGAACTATGGCTACACCTTC
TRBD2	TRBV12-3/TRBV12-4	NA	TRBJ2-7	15	CASSPRLAGGPEQYF	TGTGCCAGCAGTCCCCGACTAGCGGGAGGGCCCGAGCAGTACTTC
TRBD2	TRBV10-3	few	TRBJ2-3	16	CAISDPSGRRTDTQYF	TGTGCCATCAGTGATCCTAGCGGGAGGAGGACAGATACGCAGTATTTT
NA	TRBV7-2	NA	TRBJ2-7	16	CASSQDRTSSAYEQYF	TGCGCCAGCAGCCAAGACAGGACTAGTTCGGCCTACGAGCAGTACTTC
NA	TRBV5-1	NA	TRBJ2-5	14	CASSLAGRGETQYF	TGCGCCAGCAGCTTGGCCGGGCGGGGTGAGACCCAGTACTTC
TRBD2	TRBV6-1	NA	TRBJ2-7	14	CASSRLAGTYEQYF	TGTGCCAGCAGCCGACTAGCGGGAACCTACGAGCAGTACTTC
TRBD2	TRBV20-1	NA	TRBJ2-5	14	CSASAGGGQETQYF	TGCAGTGCTTCAGCGGGAGGCGGCCAAGAGACCCAGTACTTC
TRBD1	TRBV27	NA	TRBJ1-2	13	CASSYRTGIHYTF	TGTGCCAGCAGTTACAGGACAGGGATCCACTACACCTTC
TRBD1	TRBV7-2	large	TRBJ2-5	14	CASSSRQGAETQYF	TGTGCCAGCAGCTCCCGACAGGGGGCGGAGACCCAGTACTTC
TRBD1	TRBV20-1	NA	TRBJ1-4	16	CSATSPGTGMDEKLFF	TGCAGTGCTACCTCTCCCGGGACAGGGATGGATGAAAAACTGTTTTTT
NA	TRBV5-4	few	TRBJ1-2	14	CASSLEADWDGYTF	TGTGCCAGCAGCTTGGAGGCAGACTGGGATGGCTACACCTTC
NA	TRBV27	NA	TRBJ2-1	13	CASRRSGGNEQFF	TGTGCCAGCAGAAGGAGTGGGGGCAATGAGCAGTTCTTC
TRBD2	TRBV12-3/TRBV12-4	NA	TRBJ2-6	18	CASNFNSGRATGANVLTF	TGTGCCAGCAACTTTAATAGCGGGAGGGCCACTGGGGCCAACGTCCTGACTTTC
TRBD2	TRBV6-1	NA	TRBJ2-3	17	CASSRASGGVATDTQYF	TGTGCCAGCAGTAGGGCTAGCGGGGGCGTAGCGACAGATACGCAGTATTTT
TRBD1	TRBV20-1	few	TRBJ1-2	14	CSALFRQGGYGYTF	TGCAGTGCGTTGTTCCGACAGGGCGGGTATGGCTACACCTTC
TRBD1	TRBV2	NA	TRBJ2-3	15	CASRTTGARTDTQYF	TGTGCCAGCAGAACAACAGGGGCTCGCACAGATACGCAGTATTTT